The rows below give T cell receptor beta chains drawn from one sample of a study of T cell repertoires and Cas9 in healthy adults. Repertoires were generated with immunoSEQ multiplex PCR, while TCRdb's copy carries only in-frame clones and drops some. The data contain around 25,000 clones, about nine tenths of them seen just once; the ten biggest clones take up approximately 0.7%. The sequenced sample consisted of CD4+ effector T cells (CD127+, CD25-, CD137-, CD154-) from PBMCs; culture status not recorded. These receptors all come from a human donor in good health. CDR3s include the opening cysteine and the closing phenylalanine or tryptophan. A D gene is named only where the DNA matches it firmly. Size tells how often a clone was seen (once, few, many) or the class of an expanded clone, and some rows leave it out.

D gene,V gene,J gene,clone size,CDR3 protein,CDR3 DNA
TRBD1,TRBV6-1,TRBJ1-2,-,CASSEANDGTGDLDYGYTF,TGTGCCAGCAGTGAAGCGAACGATGGGACAGGCGACTTAGACTATGGCTACACCTTC
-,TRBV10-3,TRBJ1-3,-,CAISPQGSGNTIYF,TGTGCCATCAGCCCGCAGGGAAGTGGAAACACCATATATTTT
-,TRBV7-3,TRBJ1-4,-,CASSLGPTEKLFF,TGTGCCAGCAGCCTGGGCCCAACGGAAAAACTGTTTTTT
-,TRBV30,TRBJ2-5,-,CAWSVGSEETQYF,TGTGCCTGGAGTGTAGGGTCAGAAGAGACCCAGTACTTC
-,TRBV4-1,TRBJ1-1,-,CASSQLAGGRVQSRTEAFF,TGCGCCAGCAGCCAACTTGCTGGAGGGAGGGTACAGTCGCGGACTGAAGCTTTCTTT
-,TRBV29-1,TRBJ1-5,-,CSVGGAGQPQHF,TGCAGCGTTGGGGGGGCGGGTCAGCCCCAGCATTTT
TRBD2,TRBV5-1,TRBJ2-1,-,CASSPGTNYNEQFF,TGCGCCAGCAGCCCCGGGACTAACTACAATGAGCAGTTCTTC
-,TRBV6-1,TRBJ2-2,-,CASSATGSNTGELFF,TGTGCCAGCAGTGCAACAGGGTCGAACACCGGGGAGCTGTTTTTT
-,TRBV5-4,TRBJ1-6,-,CASSGGRLNSPLHF,TGTGCCAGCAGCGGGGGACGCCTTAATTCACCCCTCCACTTT
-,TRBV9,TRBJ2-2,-,CARQGTGELFF,TGTGCCAGACAGGGTACCGGGGAGCTGTTTTTT
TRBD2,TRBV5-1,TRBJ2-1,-,CASSLGTSGGRGEQFF,TGCGCCAGCAGCTTAGGGACTAGCGGGGGGCGCGGTGAGCAGTTCTTC
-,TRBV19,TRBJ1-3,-,CASSMTSGSPGNTIYF,TGTGCCAGTAGTATGACCTCAGGGAGTCCAGGAAACACCATATATTTT
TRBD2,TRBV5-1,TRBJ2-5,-,CASSLGSGGAQETQYF,TGCGCCAGCAGCTTGGGTAGCGGGGGGGCCCAAGAGACCCAGTACTTC
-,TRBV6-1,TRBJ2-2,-,CASIAEANTGELFF,TGTGCCAGCATAGCGGAGGCGAACACCGGGGAGCTGTTTTTT
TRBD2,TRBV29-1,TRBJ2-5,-,CSAGGTSGVGETQYF,TGCAGCGCTGGCGGGACTAGCGGGGTTGGAGAGACCCAGTACTTC
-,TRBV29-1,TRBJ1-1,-,CSVPGVGNTEAFF,TGCAGCGTCCCCGGGGTCGGGAACACTGAAGCTTTCTTT
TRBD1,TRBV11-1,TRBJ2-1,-,CASTPDRVNNEQFF,TGTGCCAGCACACCGGACAGGGTGAACAATGAGCAGTTCTTC
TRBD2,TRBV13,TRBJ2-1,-,CASQRLAGQQMNEQFF,TGTGCCAGCCAACGACTAGCGGGCCAGCAGATGAATGAGCAGTTCTTC
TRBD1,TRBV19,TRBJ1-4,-,CASSTPGQGTNEKLFF,TGTGCCAGTAGTACGCCGGGACAGGGGACTAATGAAAAACTGTTTTTT
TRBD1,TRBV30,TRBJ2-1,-,CAFRDRPLPNEQFF,TGTGCCTTCCGGGACAGACCCCTTCCCAATGAGCAGTTCTTC
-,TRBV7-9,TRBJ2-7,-,CASSPNSGRSSYEQYF,TGTGCCAGCAGCCCCAACTCGGGACGCAGCTCCTACGAGCAGTACTTC
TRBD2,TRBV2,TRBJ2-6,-,CAIIPSGGRGANVLTF,TGTGCCATCATCCCTTCGGGGGGACGAGGGGCCAACGTCCTGACTTTC
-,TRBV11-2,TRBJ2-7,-,CASSPTGMGVYEQYF,TGTGCCAGCAGCCCTACAGGGATGGGCGTCTACGAGCAGTACTTC
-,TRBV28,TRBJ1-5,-,CASTFGDRFNQPQHF,TGTGCCAGCACCTTCGGAGACAGGTTCAATCAGCCCCAGCATTTT
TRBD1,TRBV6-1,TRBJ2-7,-,CASTRQGTHEQYF,TGTGCCAGCACGCGACAGGGAACCCACGAGCAGTACTTC
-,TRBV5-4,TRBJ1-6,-,CASSFDSPYNSPLHF,TGTGCCAGCAGCTTCGACAGTCCCTATAATTCACCCCTCCACTTT
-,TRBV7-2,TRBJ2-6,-,CASSLFGASGANVLTF,TGTGCCAGCAGCTTATTTGGAGCCTCTGGGGCCAACGTCCTGACTTTC
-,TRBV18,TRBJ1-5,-,CASSPSGFHQPQHF,TGTGCCAGCTCACCCTCAGGGTTCCATCAGCCCCAGCATTTT
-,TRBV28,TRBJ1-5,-,CASGGPSQPQHF,TGTGCCAGCGGGGGTCCTTCCCAGCCCCAGCATTTT
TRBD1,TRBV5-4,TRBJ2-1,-,CASSVGQNNEQFF,TGTGCCAGCAGCGTGGGACAGAACAATGAGCAGTTCTTC
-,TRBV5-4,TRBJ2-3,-,CASSFSRGNGGAGDTQYF,TGTGCCAGCAGCTTTTCTAGGGGGAACGGGGGAGCGGGAGATACGCAGTATTTT
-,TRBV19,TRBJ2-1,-,CASGLSRGVYNEQFF,TGTGCCAGTGGCTTGTCTAGGGGAGTATACAATGAGCAGTTCTTC
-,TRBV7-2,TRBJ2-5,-,CASSDQGGQETQYF,TGTGCCAGCAGCGATCAGGGTGGCCAAGAGACCCAGTACTTC
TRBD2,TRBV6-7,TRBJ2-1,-,CASSELGGGAAYNEQFF,TGTGCCAGCAGTGAACTTGGCGGGGGGGCCGCCTACAATGAGCAGTTCTTC
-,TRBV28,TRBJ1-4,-,CASSSNNEKLFF,TGTGCCAGCAGCTCTAATAATGAAAAACTGTTTTTT
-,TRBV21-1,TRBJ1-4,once,CASSPGRGARGEKLFF,TGTGCCAGCAGCCCGGGGCGGGGGGCCAGGGGGGAAAAACTGTTTTTT
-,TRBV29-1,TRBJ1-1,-,CSGRRDTNTEAFF,TGCAGCGGCCGCCGGGACACTAACACTGAAGCTTTCTTT
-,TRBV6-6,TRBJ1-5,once,CASSYLGGDQPQHF,TGTGCCAGCAGTTACCTCGGGGGTGATCAGCCCCAGCATTTT
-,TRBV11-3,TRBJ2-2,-,CASSLETGSVTGELFF,TGTGCCAGCAGCTTAGAAACGGGAAGTGTGACCGGGGAGCTGTTTTTT
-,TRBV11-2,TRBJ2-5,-,CASRLNGDQYF,TGTGCCAGCAGACTTAATGGGGACCAGTACTTC
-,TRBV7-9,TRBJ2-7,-,CASSRREGGPISYEQYF,TGTGCCAGCAGCCGTCGGGAAGGAGGGCCCATTTCCTACGAGCAGTACTTC